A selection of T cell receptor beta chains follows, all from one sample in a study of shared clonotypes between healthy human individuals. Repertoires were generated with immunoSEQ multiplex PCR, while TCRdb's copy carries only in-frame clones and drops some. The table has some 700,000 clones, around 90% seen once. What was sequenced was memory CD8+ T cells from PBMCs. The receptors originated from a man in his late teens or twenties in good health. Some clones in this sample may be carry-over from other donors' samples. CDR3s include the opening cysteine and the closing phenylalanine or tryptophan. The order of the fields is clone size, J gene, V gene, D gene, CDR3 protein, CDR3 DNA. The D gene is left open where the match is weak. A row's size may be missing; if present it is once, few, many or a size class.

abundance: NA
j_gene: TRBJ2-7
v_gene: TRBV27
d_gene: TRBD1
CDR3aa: CASSPRQGSYEQYF
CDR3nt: TGTGCCAGCAGTCCTAGACAGGGCTCCTACGAGCAGTACTTC

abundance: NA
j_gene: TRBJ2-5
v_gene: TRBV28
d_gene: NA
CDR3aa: CATRTHNTEETQYF
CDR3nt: TGTGCCACCAGGACGCACAATACGGAGGAGACCCAGTACTTC

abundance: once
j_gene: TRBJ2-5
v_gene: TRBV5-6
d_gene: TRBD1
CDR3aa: CASSLVVTGGQETQYF
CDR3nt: TGTGCCAGCAGCTTGGTTGTGACAGGGGGACAAGAGACCCAGTACTTC

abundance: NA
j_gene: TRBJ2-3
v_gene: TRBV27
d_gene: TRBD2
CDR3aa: CASSPRLAGYTDTQYF
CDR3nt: TGTGCCAGCAGTCCTCGACTAGCGGGGTACACAGATACGCAGTATTTT

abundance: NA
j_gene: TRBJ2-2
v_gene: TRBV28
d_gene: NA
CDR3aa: CASRGGTGELFF
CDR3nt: TGTGCCAGCAGGGGTGGCACCGGGGAGCTGTTTTTT

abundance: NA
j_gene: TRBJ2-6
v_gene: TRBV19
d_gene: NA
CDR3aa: CASSILQHLPVDGANVLTF
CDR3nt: TGTGCCAGTAGTATCCTACAGCATCTCCCCGTGGACGGGGCCAACGTCCTGACTTTC

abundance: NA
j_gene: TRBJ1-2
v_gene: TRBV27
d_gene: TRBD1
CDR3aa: CASSLTGTGMLYGYTF
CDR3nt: TGTGCCAGCAGTTTGACGGGGACAGGGATGCTCTATGGCTACACCTTC

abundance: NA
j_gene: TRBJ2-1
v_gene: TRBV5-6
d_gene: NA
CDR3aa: CASSLDWDNEQFF
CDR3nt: TGTGCCAGCAGCTTGGACTGGGACAATGAGCAGTTCTTC

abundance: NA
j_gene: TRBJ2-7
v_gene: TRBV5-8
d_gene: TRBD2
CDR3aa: CASSALTSGRSHEQYF
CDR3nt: TGTGCCAGCAGCGCCTTGACTAGCGGGAGATCCCACGAGCAGTACTTC

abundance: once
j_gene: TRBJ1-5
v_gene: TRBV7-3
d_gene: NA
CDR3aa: CASSVTGVNQPQHF
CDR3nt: TGTGCCAGCAGCGTTACAGGAGTCAATCAGCCCCAGCATTTT

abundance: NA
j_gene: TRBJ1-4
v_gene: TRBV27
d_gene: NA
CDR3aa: CASSLQGATNEKLFF
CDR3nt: TGTGCCAGCAGTTTACAGGGCGCAACTAATGAAAAACTGTTTTTT

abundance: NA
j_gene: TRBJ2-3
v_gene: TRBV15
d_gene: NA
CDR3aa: CATVRNSSTDTQYF
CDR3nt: TGTGCCACCGTCCGCAACTCTAGCACAGATACGCAGTATTTT

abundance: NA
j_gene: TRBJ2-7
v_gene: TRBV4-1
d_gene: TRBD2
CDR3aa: CASSPRLAGKGEQYF
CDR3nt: TGCGCCAGCAGCCCCCGACTAGCGGGAAAAGGCGAGCAGTACTTC